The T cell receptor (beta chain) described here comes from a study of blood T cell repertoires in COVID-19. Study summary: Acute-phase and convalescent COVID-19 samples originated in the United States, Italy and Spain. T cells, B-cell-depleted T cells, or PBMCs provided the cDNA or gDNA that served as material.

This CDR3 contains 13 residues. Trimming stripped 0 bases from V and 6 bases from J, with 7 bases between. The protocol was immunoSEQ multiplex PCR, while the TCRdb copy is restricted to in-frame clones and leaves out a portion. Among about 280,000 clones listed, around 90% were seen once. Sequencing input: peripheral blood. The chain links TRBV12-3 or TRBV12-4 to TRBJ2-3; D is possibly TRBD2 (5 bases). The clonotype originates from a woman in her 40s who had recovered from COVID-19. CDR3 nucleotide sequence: TGTGCCAGCAGTTTAGCCGGGATGGATACGCAGTATTTT. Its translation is CASSLAGMDTQYF.